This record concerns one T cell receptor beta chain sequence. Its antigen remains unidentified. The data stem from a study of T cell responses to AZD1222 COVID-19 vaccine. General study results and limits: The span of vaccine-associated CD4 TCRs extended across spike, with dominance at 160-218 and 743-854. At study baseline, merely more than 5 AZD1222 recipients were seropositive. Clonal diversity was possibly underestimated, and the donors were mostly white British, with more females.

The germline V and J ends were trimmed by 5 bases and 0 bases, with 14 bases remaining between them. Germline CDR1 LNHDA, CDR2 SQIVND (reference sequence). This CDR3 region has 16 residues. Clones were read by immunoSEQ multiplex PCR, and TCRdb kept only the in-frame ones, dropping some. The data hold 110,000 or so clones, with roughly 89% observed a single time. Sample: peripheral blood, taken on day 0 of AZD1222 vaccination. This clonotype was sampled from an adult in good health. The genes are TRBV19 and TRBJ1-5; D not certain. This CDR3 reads CASSRTREGSNQPQHF. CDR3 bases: TGTGCCAGTAGTCGTACTCGGGAGGGTAGCAATCAGCCCCAGCATTTT.